The 4 T cell receptor beta chains presented below share a single source sample, sequenced in a study of Ad26.COV2.S vaccination and SARS-CoV-2 variants. Profiled with immunoSEQ multiplex PCR; TCRdb holds only in-frame clones, not every one. The data show about 320,000 clones, 90% seen once. Treatment indicated: around 19 received Ad26.COV2.S at low or high dose, single or two shots; roughly 5 received placebo; per-sample allocation not given. Sampling was done on day 63 after the first vaccine or placebo injection. Sequencing used peripheral blood, obtained in a trial of Ad26.COV2.S vaccine versus placebo. Receptors originate from a person between 18 and 65 years old who received the Ad26.COV2.S COVID-19 vaccine or a placebo.

The V call is TRBV11-2, the J call TRBJ1-4; D is unclear. V was shortened by 4 bases and J by 5 bases, with 17 bases between the two germline ends. CDR3 size: 16 residues. Germline values: CDR1 SGHAT, CDR2 FQNNGV. The CDR3 protein is CASSSRTGLRNEKLFF. CDR3 coding DNA: TGTGCCAGCAGCTCTCGCACCGGGCTGAGAAATGAAAAACTGTTTTTT. Combining the CDR3 with reference TRBV11-2 and TRBJ1-4 gives the whole variable domain EAGVAQSPRYKIIEKRQSVAFWCNPISGHATLYWYQQILGQGPKLLIQFQNNGVVDDSQLPKDRFSAERLKGVDSTLKIQPAKLEDSAVYLCASSSRTGLRNEKLFFGSGTQLSVL.

This sequence joins TRBV19 and TRBJ1-4, with D possibly matching TRBD1 (5 bases). V was cut by 7 bases and J by 5 bases, with 17 bases left in between. CDR1 LNHDA and CDR2 SQIVND come from the germline V gene (reference sequence). The CDR3 length is 15 residues. This CDR3 reads CASTPDSFWNEKLFF. CDR3 coding DNA: TGTGCCAGTACCCCTGACAGTTTTTGGAATGAAAAACTGTTTTTT. The full variable domain, completed using reference TRBV19 and TRBJ1-4, is DGGITQSPKYLFRKEGQNVTLSCEQNLNHDAMYWYRQDPGQGLRLIYYSQIVNDFQKGDIAEGYSVSREKKESFPLTVTSAQKNPTAFYLCASTPDSFWNEKLFFGSGTQLSVL.

The count of this clone is one. J is TRBJ2-4 and V is TRBV2; no firm D call. Trimming cost V 7 bases and J 0 bases, with 13 bases left between them. CDR3 length: 15 amino acids. Per germline, CDR1 SNHLY and CDR2 FYNNEI. The CDR3 nucleotides are TGTGCCAGCAATCCTTTGGCCAAAGCCAAAAACATTCAGTACTTC. Encoded protein: CASNPLAKAKNIQYF.

The chain is built from TRBV6-2 or TRBV6-3 and TRBJ2-7; either TRBD1 or TRBD2 may fit D (5 bases each). The CDR3 length is 12 residues. Trimming pared 4 bases from V and 5 bases from J, leaving 9 bases between. Germline CDR1 reads MNHEY; CDR2 reads SVGEGT. This CDR3 reads CASSSGTHEQYV. The CDR3 nucleotides read TGTGCCAGCAGTTCCGGGACCCACGAGCAGTACGTC.